This T cell receptor beta chain was recovered during a study of Ad26.COV2.S vaccination and SARS-CoV-2 variants. Study information: The donor participated in the COV1001 trial, in its Ad26.COV2.S arm. Ad26.COV2.S was injected intramuscularly once or twice, 56 days apart.

The treatment denotes: roughly 19 received Ad26.COV2.S at low or high dose, single or two shots; about 5 received placebo; per-sample allocation not given. After the first vaccine or placebo injection, samples were drawn on day 63. Whoever gave the sample was an adult aged 18-55 years in Boston. The vaccine delivered Wuhan-strain SARS-CoV-2 spike through an Ad26 vector. The assay was immunoSEQ multiplex PCR, and TCRdb's table has in-frame clones only and misses some. The sample has roughly 350,000 clones, 80% to 90% seen once. Germline CDR1 and CDR2: SGHTA and FQGTGA. The CDR3 loop spans 12 amino acids. Trimming took 2 bases from V and 6 from J, leaving 5 bases between them.

The material was peripheral blood, obtained in a trial of Ad26.COV2.S vaccine versus placebo. The TCR originated in a person between 18 and 59 years old who received the Ad26.COV2.S COVID-19 vaccine or a placebo. The gene calls are TRBV7-3 and TRBJ2-1, with D hard to call. The CDR3 DNA follows: TGTGCCAGCAGCTTAGGTAGCAATGAGCAGTTCTTC. The encoded protein is CASSLGSNEQFF.